These 7 T cell receptor beta chains were all obtained from the same sample, sequenced in a study of T-cell memory formation after mild COVID-19. TCRdb re-analysed the 5' RACE reads in MiXCR, keeping a single row per CDR3 protein. The sample includes hundreds of thousands of distinct CDR3 sequences, 15% to 20% of them seen just once. Sequenced sample: PBMCs or a T cell subset sorted from them (not recorded which). The receptor source for this set is an adult woman who had mild COVID-19 (a few samples of this study predate the infection). Cell type and time point are not known.

The chain combines TRBV5-1 with TRBJ2-1; 11 bases align to TRBD2. The CDR3 covers 16 residues. J was trimmed by 3 bases and V by 3 bases; bases with no gene match: 5. Germline V lookup: CDR1 SGHRS, CDR2 YFSETQ. CDR3 coding DNA: TGCGCCAGCAGCTCGGGACTAGCGGTCCACTACAATGAGCAGTTCTTC. Its protein product is CASSSGLAVHYNEQFF.

This clonotype was observed a handful of times. The rearrangement joins TRBV12-3 or TRBV12-4 to TRBJ1-2; D gene uncertain. Trimming removed 1 base at V and 8 bases at J, with 17 bases between. CDR3 length equals 15 residues. CDR3 region: CASSLGGQVAGGYTF. The CDR3 DNA reads TGTGCCAGCAGTTTAGGCGGGCAAGTAGCAGGAGGCTACACCTTC.

The V and J genes are TRBV6-5 and TRBJ2-7, with 9 bases that match TRBD1. Trimming cost V 7 bases and J 2 bases; bases outside gene matches: 6. Germline V gene data show CDR1 as MNHEY and CDR2 as SVGAGI. This CDR3 is built from 14 residues. The CDR3 DNA is TGTGCCAGCACCTCGGGACAGGGACCCTACGAGCAGTACTTC. It translates to CASTSGQGPYEQYF.

V usage is TRBV6-1 and J usage is TRBJ1-2, with no clear D. V gave up 10 bases and J gave up 6 bases, with 18 bases separating them. Per the germline V gene, CDR1 is MNHNS and CDR2 is SASEGT. This CDR3 has 13 residues. The CDR3 protein is CATYRNLRDGYTF. The CDR3, as DNA: TGTGCCACCTACAGAAACCTAAGGGATGGCTACACCTTC.

This clonotype showed up just a few times. V is TRBV3-1 and J is TRBJ2-1, with 14 bases lining up with TRBD2. The CDR3 sequence is 13 residues long. Germline V gene lookup returns CDR1 LGHDT and CDR2 YNNKEL (reference sequence). V gave up 3 bases and J gave up 15 bases; unmatched junction bases: 4. In DNA, the CDR3 is TGTGCCAGCAGCCAGGGGACTAGCGGGGGTCGGTTCTTC. Translation gives CASSQGTSGGRFF.

V usage is TRBV7-9 and J usage is TRBJ1-1; D possibly corresponds to TRBD1 (6 bases). Trimming removed 7 bases from V and 5 bases from J, with 14 bases in between. Germline V gene lookup returns CDR1 SEHNR and CDR2 FQNEAQ (reference sequence). The CDR3 is made up of 13 amino acids. The DNA of the CDR3 is TGTGCCAGCACCCTGGCAGGGGTAACTGAAGCTTTCTTT. It translates to CASTLAGVTEAFF.

This chain links TRBV5-1 with TRBJ1-1, with D unresolved. Germline CDR1 SGHRS, CDR2 YFSETQ. Trimming cost V 3 bases and J 0 bases, with 6 bases left between them. The CDR3 consists of 13 residues. In DNA, the CDR3 is TGCGCCAGCAGCTCCCTCATGAACACTGAAGCTTTCTTT. Translated, it gives CASSSLMNTEAFF.